Sequencing of this TCR beta chain was carried out in a study of CD8 T cells in Susac syndrome. This clonotype was detected once. The germline V gene has CDR1 SGDLS and CDR2 YYNGEE. This CDR3 has 17 residues. The V segment lost 0 bases and the J segment 2 bases; nucleotides outside the gene matches: 5. RNA, at roughly 0.45 to 1 ug, was reverse transcribed with random hexamers. It was immunoSEQ multiplex PCR that amplified TCR beta CDR3 across 54 Vbeta and 13 Jbeta. TCRdb re-called the immunoSEQ multiplex PCR reads with MiXCR, one entry per CDR3 protein. The data contain some 200,000 distinct CDR3 sequences, about 91% of them singletons.

This receptor was taken from a human donor with Susac syndrome. V and J are TRBV9 and TRBJ2-2; 9 bases match TRBD1. The sample comprised CD4+ T cells from PBMCs. Written as DNA, the CDR3 is TGTGCCAGCAGCGTAGAAAGGGACAGGGTAAACACCGGGGAGCTGTTTTTT. This codes for CASSVERDRVNTGELFF.